The present entry profiles one TCR beta chain with its context. TCRdb ran MiXCR on the 5' RACE reads and lists one entry per CDR3 protein. The sample consists of hundreds of thousands of distinct CDR3 sequences, roughly 18% of them appearing once. This sample was taken from a study of T-cell memory formation after mild COVID-19. Germline CDR1 reads SGHTA; CDR2 reads FQGNSA. With 5 bases clipped from V and 1 base from J, the junction kept 7 bases outside the gene matches. The CDR3 totals 16 residues. V is TRBV7-2 and J is TRBJ2-3; TRBD2 matches 9 bases. This TCR derives from an adult woman who had mild COVID-19 (a few samples of this study predate the infection). Cell type and time point are not known. The sample was PBMCs or a T cell subset sorted from them (not recorded which). CDR3 coding DNA: TGTGCCAGCAGCCTTTCGGGCGGGAGGGGCACAGATACGCAGTATTTT. Translation gives CASSLSGGRGTDTQYF.